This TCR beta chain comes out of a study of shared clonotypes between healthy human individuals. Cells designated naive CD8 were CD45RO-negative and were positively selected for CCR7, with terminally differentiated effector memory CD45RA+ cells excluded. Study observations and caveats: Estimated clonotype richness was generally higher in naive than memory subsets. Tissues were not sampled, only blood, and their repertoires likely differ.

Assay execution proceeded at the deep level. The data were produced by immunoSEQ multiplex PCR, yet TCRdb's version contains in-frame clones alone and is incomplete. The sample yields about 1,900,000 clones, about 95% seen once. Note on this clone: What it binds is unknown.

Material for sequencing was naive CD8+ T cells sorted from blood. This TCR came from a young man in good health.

This CDR3 reads CASSQALAGTYEQYF. The CDR3 DNA is TGCGCCAGCAGCCAAGCACTAGCGGGAACCTACGAGCAGTACTTC. The chain employs TRBV4-1 and TRBJ2-7; TRBD2 matches at 10 bases. There are 15 residues in the CDR3. Losses at the gene ends were 1 base for V and 2 bases for J; bases not matched to a gene: 2. Germline CDR1 and CDR2: MGHRA and YSYEKL.